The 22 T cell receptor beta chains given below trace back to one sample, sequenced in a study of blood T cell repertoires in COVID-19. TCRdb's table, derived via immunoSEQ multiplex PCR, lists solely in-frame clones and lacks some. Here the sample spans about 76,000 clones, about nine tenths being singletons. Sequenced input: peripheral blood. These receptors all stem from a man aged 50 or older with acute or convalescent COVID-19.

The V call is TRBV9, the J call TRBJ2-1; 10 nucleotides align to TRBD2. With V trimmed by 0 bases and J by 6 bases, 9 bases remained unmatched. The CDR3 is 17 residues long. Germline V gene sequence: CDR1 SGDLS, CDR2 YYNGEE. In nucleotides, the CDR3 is TGTGCCAGCAGCGTAGCCCTAGCGGGAGAGTCGAGCAATGAGCAGTTCTTC. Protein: CASSVALAGESSNEQFF.

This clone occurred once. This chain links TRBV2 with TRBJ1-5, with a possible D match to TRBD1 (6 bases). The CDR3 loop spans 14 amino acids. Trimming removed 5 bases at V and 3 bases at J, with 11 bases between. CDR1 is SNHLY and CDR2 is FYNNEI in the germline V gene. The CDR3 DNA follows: TGTGCCAGCAGTATTCAGGGGAACAATCAGCCCCAGCATTTT. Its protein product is CASSIQGNNQPQHF.

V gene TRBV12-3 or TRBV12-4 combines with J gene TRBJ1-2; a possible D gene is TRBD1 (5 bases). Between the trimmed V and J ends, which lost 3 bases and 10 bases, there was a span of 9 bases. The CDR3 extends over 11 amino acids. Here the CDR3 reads CASSLRRAYTF. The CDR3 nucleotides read TGTGCCAGCAGTTTGCGCAGGGCCTACACCTTC.

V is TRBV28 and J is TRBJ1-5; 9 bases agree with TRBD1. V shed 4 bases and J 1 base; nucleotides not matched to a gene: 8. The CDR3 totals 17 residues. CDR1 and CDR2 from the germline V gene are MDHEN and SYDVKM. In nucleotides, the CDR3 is TGTGCCAGCAGTTCAACTTGGGACAGGGCAAGCAATCAGCCCCAGCATTTT. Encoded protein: CASSSTWDRASNQPQHF. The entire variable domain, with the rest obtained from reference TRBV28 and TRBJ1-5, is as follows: DVKVTQSSRYLVKRTGEKVFLECVQDMDHENMFWYRQDPGLGLRLIYFSYDVKMKEKGDIPEGYSVSREKKERFSLILESASTNQTSMYLCASSSTWDRASNQPQHFGDGTRLSIL.

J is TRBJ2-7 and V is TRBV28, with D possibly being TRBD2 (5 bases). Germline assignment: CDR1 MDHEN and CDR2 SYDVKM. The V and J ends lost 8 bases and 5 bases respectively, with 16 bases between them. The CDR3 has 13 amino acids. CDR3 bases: TGTGCCAGCGGTACTCACCTTAGCGACGAGCAGTACTTC. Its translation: CASGTHLSDEQYF.

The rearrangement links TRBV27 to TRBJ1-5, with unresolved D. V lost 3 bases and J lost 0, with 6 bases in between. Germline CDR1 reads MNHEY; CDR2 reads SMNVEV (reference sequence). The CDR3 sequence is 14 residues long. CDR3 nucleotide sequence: TGTGCCAGCAGTTTCCGGAGTAGCAATCAGCCCCAGCATTTT. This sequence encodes CASSFRSSNQPQHF.

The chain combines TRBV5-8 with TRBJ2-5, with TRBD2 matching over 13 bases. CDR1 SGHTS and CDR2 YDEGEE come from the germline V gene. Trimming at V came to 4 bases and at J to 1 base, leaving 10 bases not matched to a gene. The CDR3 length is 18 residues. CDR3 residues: CASSTGTSGIIVQETQYF. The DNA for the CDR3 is TGTGCCAGCAGCACCGGGACTAGCGGGATCATTGTCCAAGAGACCCAGTACTTC.

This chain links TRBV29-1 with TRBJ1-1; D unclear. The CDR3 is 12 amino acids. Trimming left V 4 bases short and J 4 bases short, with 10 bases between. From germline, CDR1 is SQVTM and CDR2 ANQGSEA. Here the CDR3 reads CSVGEGGTEAFF. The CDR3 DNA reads TGCAGCGTTGGTGAGGGTGGCACTGAAGCTTTCTTT. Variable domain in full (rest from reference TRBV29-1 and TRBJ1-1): SAVISQKPSRDICQRGTSLTIQCQVDSQVTMMFWYRQQPGQSLTLIATANQGSEATYESGFVIDKFPISRPNLTFSTLTVSNMSPEDSSIYLCSVGEGGTEAFFGQGTRLTVV.

The CDR3 DNA is TGTGCCAGCAGCACAAACAGGGGGGAGCATTATGGCTACACCTTC. This translates into CASSTNRGEHYGYTF. This chain uses TRBV27 with TRBJ1-2, with 8 bases fitting TRBD1. Germline assignment: CDR1 MNHEY and CDR2 SMNVEV (reference sequence). After removal of 6 bases from V and 5 bases from J, the junction contained 11 bases not matched to a gene. The CDR3 runs to 15 residues.

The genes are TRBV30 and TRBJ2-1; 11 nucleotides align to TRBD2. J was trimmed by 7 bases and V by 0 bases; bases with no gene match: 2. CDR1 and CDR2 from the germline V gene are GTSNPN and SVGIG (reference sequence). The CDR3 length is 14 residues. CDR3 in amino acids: CAWSVLAGENEQFF. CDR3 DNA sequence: TGTGCCTGGAGTGTACTAGCGGGAGAGAATGAGCAGTTCTTC.

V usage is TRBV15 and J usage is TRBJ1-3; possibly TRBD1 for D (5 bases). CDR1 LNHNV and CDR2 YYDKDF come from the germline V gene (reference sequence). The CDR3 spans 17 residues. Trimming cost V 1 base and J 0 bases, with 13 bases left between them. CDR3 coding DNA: TGTGCCACCAGCAGAGGGGGACTGAAGTTCTCTGGAAACACCATATATTTT. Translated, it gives CATSRGGLKFSGNTIYF. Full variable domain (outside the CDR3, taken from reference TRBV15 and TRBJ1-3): DAMVIQNPRYQVTQFGKPVTLSCSQTLNHNVMYWYQQKSSQAPKLLFHYYDKDFNNEADTPDNFQSRRPNTSFCFLDIRSPGLGDTAMYLCATSRGGLKFSGNTIYFGEGSWLTVV.

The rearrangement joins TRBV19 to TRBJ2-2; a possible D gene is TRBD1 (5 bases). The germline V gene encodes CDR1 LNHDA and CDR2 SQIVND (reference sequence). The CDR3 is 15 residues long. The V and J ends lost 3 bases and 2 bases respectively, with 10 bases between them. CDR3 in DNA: TGTGCCAGTAGTATGATTGGGGCTAACACCGGGGAGCTGTTTTTT. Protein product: CASSMIGANTGELFF.

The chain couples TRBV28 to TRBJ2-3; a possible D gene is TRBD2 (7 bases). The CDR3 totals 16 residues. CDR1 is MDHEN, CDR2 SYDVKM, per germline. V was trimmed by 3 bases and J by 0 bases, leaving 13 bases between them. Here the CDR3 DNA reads TGTGCCAGCAGTTTTGGGGGGGCAAGAAGCACAGATACGCAGTATTTT. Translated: CASSFGGARSTDTQYF.

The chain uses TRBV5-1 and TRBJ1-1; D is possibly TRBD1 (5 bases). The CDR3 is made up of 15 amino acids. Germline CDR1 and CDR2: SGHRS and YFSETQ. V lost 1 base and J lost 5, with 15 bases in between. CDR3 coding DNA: TGCGCCAGCAGCTTGATGCAGGGTTTAGGGACTGAAGCTTTCTTT. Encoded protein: CASSLMQGLGTEAFF.

CDR3 amino acids: CATSRTGGAVETQYF. The CDR3 nucleotides are TGTGCCACCAGCAGAACAGGGGGCGCGGTTGAGACCCAGTACTTC. The chain carries TRBV15 and TRBJ2-5; 9 bases are a match to TRBD1. Germline V gene lookup returns CDR1 LNHNV and CDR2 YYDKDF (reference sequence). Germline trimming cut 2 bases from V and 5 bases from J; bases unmatched to any gene: 6. CDR3 length: 15 amino acids. The full variable domain, with the rest looked up from reference TRBV15 and TRBJ2-5, is DAMVIQNPRYQVTQFGKPVTLSCSQTLNHNVMYWYQQKSSQAPKLLFHYYDKDFNNEADTPDNFQSRRPNTSFCFLDIRSPGLGDTAMYLCATSRTGGAVETQYFGPGTRLLVL.

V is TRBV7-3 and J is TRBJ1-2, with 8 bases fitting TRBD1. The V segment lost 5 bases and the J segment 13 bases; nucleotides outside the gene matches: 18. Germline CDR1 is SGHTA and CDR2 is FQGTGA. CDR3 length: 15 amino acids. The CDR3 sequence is CASSQVADREFARTF. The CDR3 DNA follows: TGTGCCAGCAGCCAAGTAGCGGACAGGGAATTCGCCCGCACCTTC. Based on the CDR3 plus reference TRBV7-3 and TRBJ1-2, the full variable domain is GAGVSQTPSNKVTEKGKYVELRCDPISGHTALYWYRQSLGQGPEFLIYFQGTGAADDSGLPNDRFFAVRPEGSVSTLKIQRTERGDSAVYLCASSQVADREFARTFGSGTRLTVV.

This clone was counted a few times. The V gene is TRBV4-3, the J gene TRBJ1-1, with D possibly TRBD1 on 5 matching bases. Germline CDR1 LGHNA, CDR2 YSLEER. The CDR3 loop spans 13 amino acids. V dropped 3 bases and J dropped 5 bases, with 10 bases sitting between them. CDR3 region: CASSQARGTEAFF. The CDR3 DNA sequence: TGCGCCAGCAGCCAGGCACGGGGGACTGAAGCTTTCTTT.

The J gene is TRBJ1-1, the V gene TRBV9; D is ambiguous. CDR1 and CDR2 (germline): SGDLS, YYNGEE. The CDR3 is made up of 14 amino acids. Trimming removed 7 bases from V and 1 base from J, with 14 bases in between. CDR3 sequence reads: CASGGKQWNTEAFF. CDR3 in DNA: TGTGCCAGCGGCGGGAAACAGTGGAACACTGAAGCTTTCTTT.

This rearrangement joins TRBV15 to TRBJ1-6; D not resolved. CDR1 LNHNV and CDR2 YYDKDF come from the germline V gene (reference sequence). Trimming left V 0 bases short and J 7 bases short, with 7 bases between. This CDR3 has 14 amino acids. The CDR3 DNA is TGTGCCACCAGCAGAGATATTGTAAATTCACCCCTCCACTTT. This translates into CATSRDIVNSPLHF.

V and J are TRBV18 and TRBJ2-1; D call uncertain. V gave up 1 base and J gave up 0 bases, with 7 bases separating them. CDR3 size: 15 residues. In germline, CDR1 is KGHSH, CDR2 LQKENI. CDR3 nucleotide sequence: TGTGCCAGCTCACCACTGACTCTCTCCTACAATGAGCAGTTCTTC. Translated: CASSPLTLSYNEQFF.

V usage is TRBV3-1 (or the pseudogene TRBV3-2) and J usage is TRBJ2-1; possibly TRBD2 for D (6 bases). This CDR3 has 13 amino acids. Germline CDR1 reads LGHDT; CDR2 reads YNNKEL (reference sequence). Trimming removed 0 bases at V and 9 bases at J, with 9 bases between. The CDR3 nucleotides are TGTGCCAGCAGCCAAGATAGGGGAGGTGAGCAGTTCTTC. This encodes CASSQDRGGEQFF.

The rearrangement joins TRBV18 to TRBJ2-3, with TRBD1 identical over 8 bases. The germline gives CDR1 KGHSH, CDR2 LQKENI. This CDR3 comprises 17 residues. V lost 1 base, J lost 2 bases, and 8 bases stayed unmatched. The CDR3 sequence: CASSPLPTGGNTDTQYF. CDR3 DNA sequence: TGTGCCAGCTCACCACTCCCCACAGGGGGAAACACAGATACGCAGTATTTT.